Sequencing of this T cell receptor (beta chain) was carried out in a study of long-term antiretroviral therapy in people with HIV (dated by TCRdb to between 2021 and 2022). Some background on the complete study: The earliest samples were collected approximately a decade before the 2015 WHO recommendation for immediate ART, a period when ART was typically delayed until CD4 counts fell. This retrospective serial study examined whether starting ART and sustained HIV suppression were associated with changes in the composition and diversity of the TRB repertoire in peripheral blood. A total of 192 cryopreserved PBMC samples were contributed to the cohort by 30 adults with confirmed HIV infection, with samples collected serially over a mean of approximately six years (range 1-12). About 40% of the 30 participants with HIV were female. No cross-contamination during QIAcube processing turned up in test extractions that ran a monoclonal T-cell line alongside about 35 polyclonal samples. Findings and caveats that apply to the study as a whole: HIV repertoires had narrower CDR3 length ranges than controls, and the network structure suggested an antigen-experienced repertoire that shifted only slightly toward naive after ART. Because pre-ART samples had limited cell numbers, profiling was done on unsorted PBMC rather than on sorted CD4+ and CD8+ T cells. A significant increase in TRB diversity was found to be associated with ART initiation, although TRB diversity was observed to remain significantly below that of transplant donor controls even after long-term ART. Expanded TRB clones identified before ART initiation dominated the repertoire across all time points, though the dominance fluctuated and decreased in many PLHIV after ART. Since PBMC availability was limited, sequencing covered only the TCR beta chain, with no alpha chain pairing. Inferences about post-ART repertoire changes are limited because no data were available on ART adherence, viral resistance or therapy changes. The samples were dated from about 2004 to 2018, and the ART regimens that were used may be less effective than current ART regimens.

With respect to this clone: It has no known antigen specificity. No base-level quality is on record; no much larger clone is a single base apart.

The immunoSEQ hsTCRB v3.0 assay was used at survey level resolution to sequence the TRB variable region. The targeted TRB sequencing depth was roughly 40,000-55,000 T-cell genomes per sample. TRB libraries were pooled and sequenced on an Illumina MiSeq using a v3 150-cycle kit. The authors' analysis ran thus. Repertoire analysis was performed in R inside a reproducible Nextflow workflow that covered QC, data transformation and analysis. LymphoSeq2, an R package for AIRR-Seq data exploration, was used to implement custom analyses. Four samples that yielded fewer than 5000 total TRB sequences were excluded, so that approximately 200 HIV repertoires were analyzed. Among the 170 to 200 HIV repertoires that were kept, 59 were collected before ART initiation and more than 120 were collected after ART initiation. Repertoires were downsampled to 5000 TRB nucleotide sequences, and summary statistics were averaged over 100 downsampling iterations. Only TRB sequences with CDR3 regions of at least seven amino acids were retained for analysis. Two measures captured diversity: a Shannon entropy-derived clonality score and the Gini coefficient. In repertoire networks, the top 5000 CDR3 amino acid sequences were linked whenever an edit distance of one separated two sequences. GLIPH2 predicted antigen specificity groups and MHC restriction for TRB CDR3 amino acid sequences. To flag known associations with CMV, EBV, HIV or tissue antigens, CDR3 amino acid sequences were compared against VDJdb and McPAS-TCR. Pre-ART, post-ART and control groups were compared with Wilcoxon signed-rank tests and Holm-Bonferroni correction. Not all clones reach the TCRdb copy of this immuneACCESS table, which keeps in-frame sequences only. Checked studies attribute under half of the gap to unresolved V genes and leave the rest unexplained. That table supplies the V and J calls and clone size; D and trimming were determined from the DNA. The sample includes about 33,000 clones, with over 60% observed a single time. The ten largest make up 7% to 7.5% of the sample.

V is cut back by 3 bases and J by 6 bases, with 7 bases in the junction unmatched. CDR1 and CDR2 are read off the germline V gene as KGHSH and LQKENI. The CDR3 runs 15 amino acids, cysteine and phenylalanine included. Solely the CDR3 DNA is kept, with 45 bases framed from the first base. To be included, a participant needed at least one PBMC sample from before ART initiation plus at least two post-ART samples. All participants with HIV were treated in the United States of America. Before DNA extraction, cryopreserved samples containing about 0.9-10 million PBMC were thawed and washed. At the time of the earliest PBMC sample, participants with HIV were aged between about 23 and 55 years. Each participant contributed PBMC samples from 1-4 timepoints before ART initiation and 2-8 timepoints after ART initiation, with a median of 7 samples. For every participant, serial HIV viral load, CD4+ T-cell count, ART history and demographic data were obtained. Using a Qiagen kit on a QIAcube, genomic DNA was extracted from unsorted PBMC, with samples processed in batches of 12.

The chain links TRBV18 with TRBJ2-1; TRBD1 aligns with 8 central bases. The TCR was taken from a woman between 45 and 60 years old with HIV. The sequenced sample was unsorted PBMCs, obtained 2 years after starting antiretroviral therapy. The DNA reads TGTGCCAGCTCACCCCAAAGCCAGGGGGCCAATGAGCAGTTCTTC. It specifies CASSPQSQGANEQFF.